The 13 T cell receptor beta chains listed next were all sequenced from one sample in a study of shared clonotypes between healthy human individuals. The protocol was immunoSEQ multiplex PCR, while the TCRdb copy is restricted to in-frame clones and leaves out a portion. The data contain roughly 2,000,000 clones, less than 95% of them singletons. Naive CD8 cells, CD45RO-negative and positively selected for CCR7, excluded terminally differentiated effector memory CD45RA+ cells. The sequencing sample was made of naive CD8+ T cells sorted from blood. The origin of the receptors is a man aged 18-30 years in good health.

This chain joins TRBV30 and TRBJ1-2; D call uncertain. The V end was cut by 5 bases, the J end by 4 bases, with 8 bases between. The germline V gene has CDR1 GTSNPN and CDR2 SVGIG (reference sequence). The CDR3 is made up of 11 amino acids. The CDR3 DNA follows: TGTGCCTGGTGGATCGGCTATGGCTACACCTTC. It translates to CAWWIGYGYTF.

The V gene is TRBV11-2, the J gene TRBJ1-4; the D gene is possibly TRBD1 (6 bases). Germline V gene sequence: CDR1 SGHAT, CDR2 FQNNGV. Between the trimmed V and J ends, which lost 3 bases and 8 bases, there was a span of 16 bases. The CDR3 has 15 amino acids. The CDR3 nucleotides are TGTGCCAGCAGCTTCCTGACAGGTTCCCAGGAAAAACTGTTTTTT. It encodes CASSFLTGSQEKLFF.

CDR3 residues: CASAAVGAATEAFF. CDR3 coding DNA: TGCGCCAGCGCCGCGGTAGGGGCGGCCACTGAAGCTTTCTTT. The gene calls are TRBV4-1 and TRBJ1-1, with D maybe TRBD1 (5 bases). Germline CDR1 reads MGHRA; CDR2 reads YSYEKL. The V gene lost 8 bases and the J gene lost 4 bases, with 17 bases spanning the gap. This CDR3 is built from 14 residues.

This clone was observed a few times. The sample carries other DNA sequences with the same CDR3. The chain is built from TRBV4-1 and TRBJ2-7; D remains ambiguous. CDR1 and CDR2 from the germline V gene are MGHRA and YSYEKL. V gave up 4 bases and J gave up 1 base, with 8 bases separating them. The CDR3 extends over 13 amino acids. The CDR3 loop reads CASSPPSSYEQYF. In DNA, the CDR3 is TGCGCCAGCAGCCCGCCTAGTTCCTACGAGCAGTACTTC.

CDR3 DNA sequence: TGCGCCAGCAGCCTTGGACAGGGGGCAAGTCGGGAGCAGTTCTTC. The encoded protein is CASSLGQGASREQFF. The chain recombines TRBV4-1 with TRBJ2-1; 11 positions match TRBD1. CDR1 is MGHRA, CDR2 YSYEKL, per germline. Germline trimming cut 4 bases from V and 10 bases from J; bases unmatched to any gene: 9. The CDR3 runs 15 residues.

The genes are TRBV30 and TRBJ2-2; D may be TRBD1 or TRBD2 (5 bases each). The CDR3 loop spans 12 amino acids. The germline V gene has CDR1 GTSNPN and CDR2 SVGIG (reference sequence). CDR3: CAGTGNTGELFF. In DNA form, the CDR3 reads TGTGCTGGGACGGGTAACACCGGGGAGCTGTTTTTT.

The chain uses TRBV2 and TRBJ2-3; 9 nucleotides line up with TRBD2. Germline V gene sequence: CDR1 SNHLY, CDR2 FYNNEI. J lost 0 bases, V lost 3 bases, and 7 bases had no gene match. CDR3 length: 17 amino acids. The CDR3 sequence: CASSDLRLAASTDTQYF. In DNA form, the CDR3 reads TGTGCCAGCAGTGATTTGAGACTAGCGGCAAGCACAGATACGCAGTATTTT.

The genes are TRBV27 and TRBJ2-2, with D possibly being TRBD2 (5 bases). The V and J ends lost 10 bases and 4 bases respectively, with 7 bases between them. The CDR3 is made up of 11 amino acids. CDR1 MNHEY and CDR2 SMNVEV come from the germline V gene (reference sequence). CDR3 loop: CATAGTGELFF. In DNA, the CDR3 is TGTGCCACCGCGGGCACCGGGGAGCTGTTTTTT.

This chain links TRBV10-3 with TRBJ2-7, with a possible D match to TRBD1 (6 bases). The germline CDR1 and CDR2 sequences are ENHRY and SYGVKD. The germline V and J ends were trimmed by 0 bases and 1 base, with 13 bases remaining between them. The CDR3 runs 16 residues. The CDR3 sequence is CAISESQGTLSYEQYF. The CDR3 bases are TGTGCCATCAGTGAGTCCCAGGGGACCCTTTCCTACGAGCAGTACTTC.

The chain employs TRBV4-1 and TRBJ1-4; D call uncertain. Between the trimmed V and J ends, which lost 1 base and 3 bases, there was a span of 9 bases. This CDR3 spans 15 amino acids. Germline V lookup: CDR1 MGHRA, CDR2 YSYEKL. In nucleotides, the CDR3 is TGCGCCAGCAGCCAAGTACTACCGGCTAATGAAAAACTGTTTTTT. Amino acids: CASSQVLPANEKLFF.

The rearrangement joins TRBV6-1 to TRBJ2-7, with 8 bases aligning to TRBD1. Germline V gives CDR1 MNHNS, CDR2 SASEGT. CDR3 length equals 16 residues. The V segment lost 4 bases and the J segment 3 bases; nucleotides outside the gene matches: 11. CDR3 loop: CASSARRQGSVYEQYF. CDR3 DNA sequence: TGTGCCAGCAGTGCCCGACGACAGGGGTCGGTCTACGAGCAGTACTTC.

The V and J genes are TRBV27 and TRBJ2-5; 9 positions agree with TRBD2. The germline V gene encodes CDR1 MNHEY and CDR2 SMNVEV (reference sequence). This CDR3 has 15 residues. Germline trimming cut 2 bases from V and 10 bases from J; bases unmatched to any gene: 11. The DNA for the CDR3 is TGTGCCAGCAGTTTAGCGACTAGCGGTCTGGGGGACCAGTACTTC. Translation: CASSLATSGLGDQYF.

Concerning this clone: The same CDR3 arises from other DNA sequences in this sample as well. The chain recombines TRBV27 with TRBJ2-2; D remains unclear. The germline V gene has CDR1 MNHEY and CDR2 SMNVEV (reference sequence). Trimming removed 8 bases at V and 0 bases at J, with 1 base between. The CDR3 sequence is 11 residues long. CDR3 nucleotides: TGTGCCAGCTCGAACACCGGGGAGCTGTTTTTT. Protein product: CASSNTGELFF.